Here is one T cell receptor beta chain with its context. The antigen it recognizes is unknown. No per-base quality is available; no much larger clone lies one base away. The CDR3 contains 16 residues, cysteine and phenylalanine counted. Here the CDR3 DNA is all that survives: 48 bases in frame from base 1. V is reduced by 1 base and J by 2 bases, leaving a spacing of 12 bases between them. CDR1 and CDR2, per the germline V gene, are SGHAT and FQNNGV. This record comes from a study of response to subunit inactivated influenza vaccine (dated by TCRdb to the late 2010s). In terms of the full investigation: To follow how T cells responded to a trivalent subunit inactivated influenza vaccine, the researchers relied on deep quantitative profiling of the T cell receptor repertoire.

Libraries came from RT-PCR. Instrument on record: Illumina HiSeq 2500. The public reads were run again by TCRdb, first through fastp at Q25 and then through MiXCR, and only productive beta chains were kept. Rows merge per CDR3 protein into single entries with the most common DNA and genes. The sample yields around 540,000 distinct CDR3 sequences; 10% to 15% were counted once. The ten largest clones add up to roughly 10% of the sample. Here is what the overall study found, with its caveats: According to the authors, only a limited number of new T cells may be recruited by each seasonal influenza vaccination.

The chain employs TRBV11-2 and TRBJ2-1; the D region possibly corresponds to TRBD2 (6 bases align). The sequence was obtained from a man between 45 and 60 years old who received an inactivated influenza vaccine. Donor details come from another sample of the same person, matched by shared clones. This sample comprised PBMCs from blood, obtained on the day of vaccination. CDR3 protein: CASSLVGRDPYNEQFF. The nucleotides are TGTGCCAGCAGCTTAGTGGGGCGGGATCCCTACAATGAGCAGTTCTTC.